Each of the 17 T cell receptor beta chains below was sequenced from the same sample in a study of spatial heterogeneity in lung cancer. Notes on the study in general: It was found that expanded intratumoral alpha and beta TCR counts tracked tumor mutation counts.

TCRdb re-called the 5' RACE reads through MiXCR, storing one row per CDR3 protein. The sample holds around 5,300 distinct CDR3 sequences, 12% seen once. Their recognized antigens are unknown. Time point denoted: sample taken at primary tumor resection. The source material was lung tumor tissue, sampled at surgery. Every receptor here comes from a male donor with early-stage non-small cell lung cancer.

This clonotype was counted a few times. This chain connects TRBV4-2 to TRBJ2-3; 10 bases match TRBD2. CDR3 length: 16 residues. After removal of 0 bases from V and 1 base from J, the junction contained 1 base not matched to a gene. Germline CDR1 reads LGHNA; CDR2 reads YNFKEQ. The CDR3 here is CASSQDLAGGTDTQYF. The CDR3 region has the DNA TGTGCCAGCAGCCAAGATCTAGCGGGGGGCACAGATACGCAGTATTTT.

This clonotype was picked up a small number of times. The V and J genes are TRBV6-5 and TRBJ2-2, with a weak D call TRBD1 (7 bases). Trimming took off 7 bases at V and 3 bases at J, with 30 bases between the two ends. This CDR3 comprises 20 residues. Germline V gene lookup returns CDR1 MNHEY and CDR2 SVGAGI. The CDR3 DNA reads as TGTGCCAGCAAACCGGAGGGTTGGGACAGCCTGCCCCTACACACCGGGGAGCTGTTTTTT. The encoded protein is CASKPEGWDSLPLHTGELFF.

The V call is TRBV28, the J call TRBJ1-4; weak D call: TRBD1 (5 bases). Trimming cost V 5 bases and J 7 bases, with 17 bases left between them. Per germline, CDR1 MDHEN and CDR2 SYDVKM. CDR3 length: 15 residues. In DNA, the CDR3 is TGTGCCAGCAGTGCGGGAAGGGGCGCGGGTGAAAAACTGTTTTTT. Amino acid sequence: CASSAGRGAGEKLFF.

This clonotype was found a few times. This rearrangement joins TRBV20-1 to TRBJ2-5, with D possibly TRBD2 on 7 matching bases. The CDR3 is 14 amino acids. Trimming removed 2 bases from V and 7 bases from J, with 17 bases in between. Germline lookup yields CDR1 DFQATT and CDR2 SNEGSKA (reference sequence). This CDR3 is CSARIWDKRGTQYF. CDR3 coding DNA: TGCAGTGCTAGAATTTGGGACAAGCGGGGGACCCAGTACTTC.

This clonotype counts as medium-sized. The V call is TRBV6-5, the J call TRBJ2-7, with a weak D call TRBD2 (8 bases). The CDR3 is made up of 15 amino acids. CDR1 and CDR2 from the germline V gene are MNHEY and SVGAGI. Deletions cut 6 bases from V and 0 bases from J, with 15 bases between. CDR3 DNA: TGTGCCAGCAGCTCGACAGGGACTAGCTCCTACGAGCAGTACTTC. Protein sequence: CASSSTGTSSYEQYF.

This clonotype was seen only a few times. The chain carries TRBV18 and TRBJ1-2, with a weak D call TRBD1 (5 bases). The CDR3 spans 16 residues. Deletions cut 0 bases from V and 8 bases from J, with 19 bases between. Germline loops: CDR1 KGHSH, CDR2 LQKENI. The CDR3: CASSPPGRAPGGGYTF. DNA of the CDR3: TGTGCCAGCTCACCACCGGGCAGGGCCCCGGGCGGCGGCTACACCTTC.

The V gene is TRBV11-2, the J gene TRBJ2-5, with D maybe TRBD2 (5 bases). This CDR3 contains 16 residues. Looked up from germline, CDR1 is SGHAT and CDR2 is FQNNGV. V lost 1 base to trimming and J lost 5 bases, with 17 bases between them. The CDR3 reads CASSLGLVANGETQYF. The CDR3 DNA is TGTGCCAGCAGCTTAGGCTTGGTAGCGAACGGGGAGACCCAGTACTTC.

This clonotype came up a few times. This CDR3 reads CASSQGRDRSYEQYF. Here the CDR3 DNA reads TGTGCCAGCAGCCAAGGCAGGGACAGGAGCTACGAGCAGTACTTC. The chain combines TRBV3-1 with TRBJ2-7; 8 positions agree with TRBD1. The CDR3 loop spans 15 amino acids. Germline loops: CDR1 LGHDT, CDR2 YNNKEL (reference sequence). The junction had 5 bases not matched to a gene; V was cut back by 1 base and J by 3 bases.

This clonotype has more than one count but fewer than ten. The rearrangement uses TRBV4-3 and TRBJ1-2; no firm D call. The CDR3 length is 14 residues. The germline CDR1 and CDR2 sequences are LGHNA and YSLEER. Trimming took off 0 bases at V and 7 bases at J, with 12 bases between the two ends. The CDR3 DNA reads TGCGCCAGCAGCCAAGAGATAGGGAGGCCTGGCTACACCTTC. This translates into CASSQEIGRPGYTF.

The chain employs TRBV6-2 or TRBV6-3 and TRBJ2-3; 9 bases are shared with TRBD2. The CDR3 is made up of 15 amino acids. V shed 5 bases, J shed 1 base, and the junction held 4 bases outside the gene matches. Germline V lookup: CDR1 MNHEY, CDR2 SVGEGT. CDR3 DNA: TGTGCCAGCAGTCCCCGGACTAGCGGCACAGATACGCAGTATTTT. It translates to CASSPRTSGTDTQYF.

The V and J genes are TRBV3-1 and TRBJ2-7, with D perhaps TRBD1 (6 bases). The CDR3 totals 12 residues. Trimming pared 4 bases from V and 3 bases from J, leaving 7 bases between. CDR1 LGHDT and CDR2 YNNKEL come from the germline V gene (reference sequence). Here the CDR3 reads CASSPGVYEQYF. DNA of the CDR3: TGTGCCAGCAGCCCAGGGGTCTACGAGCAGTACTTC.

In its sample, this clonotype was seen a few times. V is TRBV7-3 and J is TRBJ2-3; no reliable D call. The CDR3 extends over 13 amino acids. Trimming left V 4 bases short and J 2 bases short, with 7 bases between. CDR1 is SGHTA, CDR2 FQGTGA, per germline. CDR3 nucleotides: TGTGCCAGCAGCTCAACAAACACAGATACGCAGTATTTT. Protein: CASSSTNTDTQYF.

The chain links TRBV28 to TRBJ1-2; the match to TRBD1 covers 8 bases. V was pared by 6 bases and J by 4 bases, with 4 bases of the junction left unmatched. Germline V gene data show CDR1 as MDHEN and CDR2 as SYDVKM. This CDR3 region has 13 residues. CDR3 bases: TGTGCCAGCAGCCCCGGGACAGGCTATGGCTACACCTTC. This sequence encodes CASSPGTGYGYTF.

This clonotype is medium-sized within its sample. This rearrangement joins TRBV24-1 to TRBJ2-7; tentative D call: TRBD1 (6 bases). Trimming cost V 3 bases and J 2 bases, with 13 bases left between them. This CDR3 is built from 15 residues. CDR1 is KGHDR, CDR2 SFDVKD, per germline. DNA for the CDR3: TGTGCCACCAGTGATCCCCGGGACACCACCTACGAGCAGTACTTC. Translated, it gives CATSDPRDTTYEQYF.

This chain's CDR3 is CASSLFGAAEREKLFF. Written as DNA, the CDR3 is TGTGCCAGCAGTTTATTCGGGGCGGCGGAACGAGAAAAACTGTTTTTT. The V call is TRBV28, the J call TRBJ1-4; a weak D match, TRBD1 (5 bases). CDR3 size: 16 residues. Trimming pared 1 base from V and 8 bases from J, leaving 17 bases between. Germline CDR1 MDHEN, CDR2 SYDVKM.

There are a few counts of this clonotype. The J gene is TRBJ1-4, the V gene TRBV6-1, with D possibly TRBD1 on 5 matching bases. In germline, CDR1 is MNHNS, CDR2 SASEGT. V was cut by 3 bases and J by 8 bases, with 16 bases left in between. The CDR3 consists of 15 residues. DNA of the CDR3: TGTGCCAGCAGTGAGGTCGGCAGGGCTTGGGAAAAACTGTTTTTT. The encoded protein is CASSEVGRAWEKLFF.

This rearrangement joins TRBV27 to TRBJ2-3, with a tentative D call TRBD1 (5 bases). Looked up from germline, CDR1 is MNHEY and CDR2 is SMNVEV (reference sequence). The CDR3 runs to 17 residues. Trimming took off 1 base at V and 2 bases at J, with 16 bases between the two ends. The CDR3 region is CASSLWPLGVSTDTQYF. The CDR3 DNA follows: TGTGCCAGCAGTTTATGGCCCTTAGGGGTGTCCACAGATACGCAGTATTTT.